The present T cell receptor beta chain was sequenced within a study of a mutant IDH1 vaccine in newly diagnosed glioma. Whole-study context: Commencement of vaccination occurred 4-6 weeks following radiotherapy alone, or concurrently with temozolomide cycles. Most patients had received both radiotherapy and temozolomide, the prior options being radiotherapy, temozolomide, or both. Notes on the study in general: Top-clonotype changes in peripheral T cells seemed unrelated to pseudoprogression.

The CDR3 runs to 13 residues. CDR1 and CDR2 from the germline V gene are SGHDN and FVKESK. TCRdb's table, derived via immunoSEQ multiplex PCR, lists solely in-frame clones and lacks some. This table holds fewer than 150,000 clones, approximately 87% found once. As regards this clone: The antigen remains undetermined. A read error may produce the germline difference seen at one junction end.

Noted time point: week 11, during vaccination. Doses comprised 300 ug of mutant IDH1 20-mer peptide each, plus topical imiquimod. Newly diagnosed WHO grade 3 or 4 IDH1-mutant, ATRX-lost astrocytomas were identified in the donors. This sequence originates from a woman in her forties or fifties with glioma. The specimen comprised PBMCs, sampled from a glioma patient whose treatment included an IDH1 peptide vaccine. The chain joins TRBV14 to TRBJ2-7; 10 positions match TRBD2. The CDR3 coding sequence is TGTGCCAGCAGCCAAGCCGAAGGGACTAGCGATCACTTC. Translation: CASSQAEGTSDHF.